This T cell receptor (beta chain) was observed in a study of post-analysis software for immune sequencing data. Looking at the study overall: Relapsing-remitting, secondary progressive and progressive-relapsing multiple sclerosis courses were included. Overall study findings and caveats: Patients with multiple sclerosis recorded significantly lower normalized Chao1 diversity than controls, the study found. In patients, TRBV5-6, TRBV5-1 and TRBV20-1 belonged to five TRBV segments found more frequently than in controls. Those samples that were prepared in the same batch co-clustered strongly by F measure.

Unique molecular identifiers tagged the TCR beta cDNA libraries. It was from roughly 1 to 10 million T cells that approximately 500,000 cDNA molecules came. TCRdb re-derived calls from the PCR reads in MiXCR, one entry per CDR3 protein. The sample lists roughly 800,000 distinct CDR3 sequences; just over 45% were seen once. As concerns this clonotype: The antigen is unknown.

The V gene lost 5 bases and the J gene lost 8 bases, with 10 bases spanning the gap. In germline, CDR1 is SGDLS, CDR2 YYNGEE. The length of the CDR3 is 11 residues. The chain links TRBV9 to TRBJ1-2; D might be TRBD1 (5 bases). This sequence originates from a girl under 18 with multiple sclerosis. Material: blood. CDR3 in amino acids: CASSAGDGYTF. The CDR3 bases are TGTGCCAGCAGTGCCGGGGACGGCTACACCTTC.